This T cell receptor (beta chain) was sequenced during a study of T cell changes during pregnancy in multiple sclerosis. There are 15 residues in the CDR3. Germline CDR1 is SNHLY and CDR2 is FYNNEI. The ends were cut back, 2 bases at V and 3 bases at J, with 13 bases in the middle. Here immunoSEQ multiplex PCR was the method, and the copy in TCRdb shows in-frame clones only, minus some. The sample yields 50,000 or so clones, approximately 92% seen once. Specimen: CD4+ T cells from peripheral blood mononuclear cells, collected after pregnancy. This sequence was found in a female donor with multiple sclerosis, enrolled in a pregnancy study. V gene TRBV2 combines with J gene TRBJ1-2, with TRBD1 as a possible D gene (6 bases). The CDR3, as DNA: TGTGCCAGCAGTGAACCCGGGACACCCTACTATGGCTACACCTTC. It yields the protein CASSEPGTPYYGYTF. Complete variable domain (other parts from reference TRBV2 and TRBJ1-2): EPEVTQTPSHQVTQMGQEVILRCVPISNHLYFYWYRQILGQKVEFLVSFYNNEISEKSEIFDDQFSVERPDGSNFTLKIRSTKLEDSAMYFCASSEPGTPYYGYTFGSGTRLTVV.